What follows describes a single T cell receptor beta chain. Its antigen is not identified. This sample was included in a study of T-cell memory formation after mild COVID-19. Looking at the study overall: Most TCR clusters belonged to a single donor.

Using constant-segment primers, 5'RACE produced TCR alpha and TCR beta cDNA libraries carrying sample barcodes and UMIs. MiXCR, applied by TCRdb to the 5' RACE reads, yields one record per CDR3 protein. The sample includes some 100,000 distinct CDR3 sequences, 11% of them seen just once. J lost 2 bases, V lost 4 bases, and 4 bases had no gene match. Germline V gives CDR1 MNHEY, CDR2 SMNVEV (reference sequence). The CDR3 is made up of 14 amino acids. Points from the study as a whole: Among clones contracting day 15 to 85, CD4/CD8 was balanced, whereas later expanders leaned CD4+.

Sequenced: PBMCs or a T cell subset sorted from them (not recorded which). The TCR sequence derives from a man aged 18 to 35 who had mild COVID-19 (a few samples of this study predate the infection). Cell type and time point are not known. The genes are TRBV27 and TRBJ2-7; 8 bases align to TRBD2. The CDR3 nucleotides read TGTGCCAGCAGTTCTGTAGCGGGGACCTACGAGCAGTACTTC. This encodes CASSSVAGTYEQYF.